The 10 T cell receptor beta chains presented below share a single source sample, sequenced in a study of coeliac disease. Clones were read by immunoSEQ multiplex PCR, and TCRdb kept only the in-frame ones, dropping some. The profile shows over 3,500 clones, almost 70% of them singletons. The material sequenced was intraepithelial lymphocytes from the gut. These receptors were collected from a man aged 30-40 years with celiac disease.

The chain employs TRBV19 and TRBJ1-6; D remains ambiguous. CDR1 and CDR2 from the germline V gene are LNHDA and SQIVND (reference sequence). V lost 5 bases and J lost 7, with 15 bases in between. This CDR3 has 15 amino acids. The CDR3 is CASSATNEANSPLHF. Here the CDR3 DNA reads TGTGCCAGTAGTGCCACGAATGAAGCCAATTCACCCCTCCACTTT.

This sequence joins TRBV27 and TRBJ2-5, with 7 bases fitting TRBD1. The DNA matches TRBJ2-7 better at its end, which makes the J call doubtful. This CDR3 has 13 amino acids. Germline V lookup: CDR1 MNHEY, CDR2 SMNVEV (reference sequence). Here the CDR3 reads CASSLRTGYEQYF. The CDR3 DNA sequence: TGTGCCAGCAGTTTAAGGACAGGCTACGAGCAGTACTTC.

The chain recombines TRBV9 with TRBJ2-5; 9 bases agree with TRBD1. The CDR3 is made up of 16 amino acids. Losses at the gene ends were 4 bases for V and 7 bases for J; bases not matched to a gene: 14. Germline CDR1 is SGDLS and CDR2 is YYNGEE. The CDR3 DNA reads as TGTGCCAGCAGCACGGGACAGGGAGGCCTTTGGGGGACCCAGTACTTC. Protein sequence: CASSTGQGGLWGTQYF.

V usage is TRBV30 and J usage is TRBJ2-1; 11 bases agree with TRBD1. This CDR3 comprises 17 residues. V shed 2 bases and J 8 bases; nucleotides not matched to a gene: 14. The germline V gene has CDR1 GTSNPN and CDR2 SVGIG (reference sequence). The CDR3 DNA is TGTGCCTGGAGTCCGTCCCGGGACAGGGGGGGGTGGCATGAGCAGTTCTTC. Its translation: CAWSPSRDRGGWHEQFF.

This clone was seen more than once but under ten times. The CDR3 DNA reads TGCAGCGTTTGGCCGGGACAGGGGGTTCATTCGAACACCGGGGAGCTGTTTTTT. Protein: CSVWPGQGVHSNTGELFF. The V call is TRBV29-1, the J call TRBJ2-2; 11 nucleotides match TRBD1. The germline gives CDR1 SQVTM, CDR2 ANQGSEA. J lost 0 bases, V lost 5 bases, and 11 bases had no gene match. The CDR3 length is 18 residues.

The V gene is TRBV5-4, the J gene TRBJ2-1; 12 positions agree with TRBD2. The germline CDR1 and CDR2 sequences are SGHNT and YYREEE (reference sequence). J was trimmed by 0 bases and V by 4 bases; bases with no gene match: 8. This CDR3 has 18 residues. CDR3 residues: CASSPGLAGPSSYNEQFF. In nucleotides, the CDR3 is TGTGCCAGCAGCCCGGGACTAGCGGGTCCGAGCTCCTACAATGAGCAGTTCTTC.

About this clone itself: At one end, the junction sequence differs from germline, possibly due to a read error. This chain uses TRBV5-1 with TRBJ1-1; a possible D gene is TRBD1 (6 bases). The length of the CDR3 is 16 residues. Looked up from germline, CDR1 is SGHRS and CDR2 is YFSETQ. The CDR3 DNA is TGCGCCAGCAACAAAACCCCGGGACACCAGAACACTAAAGCTTTCTTT. Its protein is CASNKTPGHQNTKAFF.

The J gene is TRBJ2-2, the V gene TRBV7-3; 12 bases match TRBD2. The V segment lost 6 bases and the J segment 1 base; nucleotides outside the gene matches: 3. CDR1 is SGHTA and CDR2 is FQGTGA in the germline V gene. The CDR3 has 16 residues. The CDR3 DNA reads TGTGCCAGCAGTCCGACTAGCGGGGGGAACACCGGGGAGCTGTTTTTT. It is translated as CASSPTSGGNTGELFF.

The V call is TRBV28, the J call TRBJ2-1; 8 nucleotides line up with TRBD2. The V gene end was trimmed by 6 bases and the J gene end by 8 bases; junction bases not matched to a gene: 9. In germline, CDR1 is MDHEN, CDR2 SYDVKM. This CDR3 has 14 amino acids. CDR3 sequence: CASRDSGSGYEQFF. The CDR3 DNA is TGTGCCAGCAGAGACAGCGGGAGCGGCTATGAGCAGTTCTTC. Full variable domain (rest looked up from reference TRBV28 and TRBJ2-1): DVKVTQSSRYLVKRTGEKVFLECVQDMDHENMFWYRQDPGLGLRLIYFSYDVKMKEKGDIPEGYSVSREKKERFSLILESASTNQTSMYLCASRDSGSGYEQFFGPGTRLTVL.

V usage is TRBV7-2 and J usage is TRBJ2-3, with TRBD2 matching over 12 bases. J gave up 6 bases and V 5 bases, and 9 bases lay outside the gene matches. Germline V CDR1 and CDR2: SGHTA, FQGNSA. This CDR3 has 16 residues. The CDR3: CASSTRLAGAGDTQYF. The CDR3, as DNA: TGTGCCAGCAGCACCCGACTAGCGGGGGCCGGGGATACGCAGTATTTT. Full variable domain (missing parts from reference TRBV7-2 and TRBJ2-3): GAGVSQSPSNKVTEKGKDVELRCDPISGHTALYWYRQSLGQGLEFLIYFQGNSAPDKSGLPSDRFSAERTGGSVSTLTIQRTQQEDSAVYLCASSTRLAGAGDTQYFGPGTRLTVL.